The clone carrying this T cell receptor beta chain was observed many times. Beta-chain TCR CDR3 regions were amplified from RNA transcripts. HTBI primers primed a first-round RT-PCR, and a second-round multiplex PCR followed. TCRdb recomputed calls from the multiplex PCR reads with MiXCR, one row per CDR3 protein. The sample has over a million distinct CDR3 sequences, about 35% seen once; the top ten hold over 8.5%. V lost 0 bases, J lost 5 bases, and 11 bases lay in between. CDR3 length equals 16 residues. The germline V gene has CDR1 SGHVS and CDR2 FQNEAQ. The data belong to a study of Graves' ophthalmopathy and Graves' hyperthyroidism.

The receptor comes from an adult man with Graves' hyperthyroidism. Sequencing was done on a sample of peripheral blood or thyroid tissue (not recorded which). The genes are TRBV7-8 and TRBJ1-6, with D perhaps matching TRBD1 (5 bases). Here the CDR3 reads CASSLAGQGDNSPLHF. CDR3 nucleotides: TGTGCCAGCAGCTTAGCGGGGCAGGGTGATAATTCACCCCTCCACTTT.